The T cell receptor (beta chain) under discussion was sequenced for a study of T cell repertoires in aging, cancer and after chemotherapy. Germline V gives CDR1 MNHEY, CDR2 SVGAGI. This CDR3 spans 15 amino acids. Trimming took 2 bases from V and 4 from J, leaving 13 bases between them. Amplification of TCR beta used genomic DNA extracted from peripheral blood. By its share, this clonotype is medium-sized. Rearranged V-D-J TRB sequences were amplified with a mixed TRB-A/B primer pool. One entry per CDR3 protein results from TCRdb running MiXCR on the multiplex PCR reads. The sample shows over 800 distinct CDR3 sequences, approximately 23% of them seen only once.

The chain links TRBV6-5 to TRBJ2-3; a weak D match, TRBD2 (5 bases). This receptor was taken from a human donor with a solid tumor. The specimen sequenced was blood. The DNA of the CDR3 is TGTGCCAGCAGTTACCAACCCCCGGGGTCAGATACGCAGTATTTT. This translates into CASSYQPPGSDTQYF.